Presented here are 15 T cell receptor beta chains from one specimen sequenced in a study of blood T cell repertoires in COVID-19. The data were produced by immunoSEQ multiplex PCR, yet TCRdb's version contains in-frame clones alone and is incomplete. Among some 120,000 clones listed, roughly four fifths were seen once. What was sequenced was peripheral blood. The receptors come from a woman aged 45-65 years with acute or convalescent COVID-19.

By sample share, this clone is medium-sized. For the CDR3, the DNA is TGTGCCAGCAGGGAAGAGGACACAATCAATCAGCCCCAGCATTTT. Residues: CASREEDTINQPQHF. The V and J genes are TRBV28 and TRBJ1-5; D might be TRBD1 (5 bases). CDR3 length: 15 amino acids. V was cut by 6 bases and J by 3 bases, with 15 bases left in between. The germline V gene has CDR1 MDHEN and CDR2 SYDVKM.

This clone was picked up one time. This chain joins TRBV15 and TRBJ2-2; D is undetermined. V was cut by 0 bases and J by 2 bases, with 13 bases left in between. Germline V CDR1 and CDR2: LNHNV, YYDKDF (reference sequence). The CDR3 has 17 amino acids. CDR3 DNA: TGTGCCACCAGCAGAGATCGCTGGCGGTCAAACACCGGGGAGCTGTTTTTT. This sequence encodes CATSRDRWRSNTGELFF.

The J gene is TRBJ2-7, the V gene TRBV3-1 (or the pseudogene TRBV3-2); weak D call: TRBD1 (5 bases). The CDR3 contains 13 residues. V shed 3 bases and J shed 2 bases, with 8 bases lying between them. Germline-derived CDR1 and CDR2 are LGHDT and YNNKEL (reference sequence). CDR3 loop: CASSQTDTYEQYF. In DNA, the CDR3 is TGTGCCAGCAGCCAGACGGACACCTACGAGCAGTACTTC.

Here the CDR3 DNA reads TGTGCCAGCAGCTTAGGACGGTCAGCGGGGGAGGATCAAGAGACCCAGTACTTC. Translation: CASSLGRSAGEDQETQYF. The rearrangement links TRBV7-9 to TRBJ2-5; 8 bases agree with TRBD2. The CDR3 sequence is 18 residues long. Germline values: CDR1 SEHNR, CDR2 FQNEAQ (reference sequence). V lost 1 base, J lost 2 bases, and 12 bases stayed unmatched.

The V call is TRBV20-1, the J call TRBJ2-7, with D unresolved. V was clipped by 3 bases and J by 3 bases, with 9 bases between them. The CDR3 has 12 residues. CDR1 and CDR2 (germline): DFQATT, SNEGSKA (reference sequence). The CDR3 here is CSASLQNYEQYF. The CDR3 nucleotides are TGCAGTGCTAGTTTACAGAACTACGAGCAGTACTTC.

This rearrangement joins TRBV9 to TRBJ1-2; D might be TRBD1 (5 bases). This CDR3 region has 15 residues. CDR1 and CDR2 (germline): SGDLS, YYNGEE. With 4 bases removed from V and 8 bases from J, the gap between germline ends came to 21 bases. The CDR3 region has the DNA TGTGCCAGCAGCCCCCCTCAGGGAATGCTGGCGGGCTACACCTTC. Amino acids: CASSPPQGMLAGYTF.

The V call is TRBV11-1, the J call TRBJ1-1; D gene ambiguous. Germline CDR1 SGHAT, CDR2 FQDESV (reference sequence). The CDR3 loop spans 13 amino acids. V lost 2 bases and J lost 3, with 7 bases in between. CDR3 sequence reads: CASSLIADTEAFF. In nucleotides, the CDR3 is TGTGCCAGCAGCTTAATTGCGGACACTGAAGCTTTCTTT.

The chain combines TRBV11-1 with TRBJ2-1, with 9 bases identical to TRBD2. The CDR3 covers 16 residues. From germline, CDR1 is SGHAT and CDR2 FQDESV (reference sequence). V shed 5 bases, J shed 7 bases, and the junction held 12 bases outside the gene matches. The CDR3 DNA reads TGTGCCAGCAGCCCCCGCGCGCGGGGGGGCCAAAATGAGCAGTTCTTC. Translated, it gives CASSPRARGGQNEQFF.

V gene TRBV20-1 combines with J gene TRBJ2-3; D call uncertain. V was trimmed by 2 bases and J by 10 bases, leaving 7 bases between them. The germline V gene has CDR1 DFQATT and CDR2 SNEGSKA (reference sequence). The CDR3 runs 10 residues. For the CDR3, the DNA is TGCAGTGCTAGACTAAATGCGCAGTATTTT. Translating gives CSARLNAQYF.

The V call is TRBV19, the J call TRBJ1-3; D gene uncertain. The V gene's germline CDR1 is LNHDA and CDR2 SQIVND (reference sequence). V was trimmed by 8 bases and J by 0 bases, leaving 8 bases between them. This CDR3 spans 13 amino acids. DNA for the CDR3: TGTGCCAGTGAGGGCTTCTCTGGAAACACCATATATTTT. It encodes CASEGFSGNTIYF. Drawing the rest from reference TRBV19 and TRBJ1-3, the complete variable domain is DGGITQSPKYLFRKEGQNVTLSCEQNLNHDAMYWYRQDPGQGLRLIYYSQIVNDFQKGDIAEGYSVSREKKESFPLTVTSAQKNPTAFYLCASEGFSGNTIYFGEGSWLTVV.

This clone has a handful of counts. The J gene is TRBJ2-3, the V gene TRBV7-8; 8 bases are shared with TRBD2. The germline V gene has CDR1 SGHVS and CDR2 FQNEAQ. J lost 5 bases, V lost 1 base, and 8 bases had no gene match. This CDR3 contains 16 residues. In DNA, the CDR3 is TGTGCCAGCAGCTTAGTGAGGGCGGGAGGTATAGATACGCAGTATTTT. Translated: CASSLVRAGGIDTQYF.

The CDR3 is CASLLAQGTYEQYF. The CDR3 DNA reads as TGCGCCAGCCTCCTGGCACAGGGAACTTACGAGCAGTACTTC. V is TRBV10-2 and J is TRBJ2-7, with a tentative D call TRBD1 (6 bases). The V end was cut by 8 bases, the J end by 4 bases, with 18 bases between. Germline CDR1 reads WSHSY; CDR2 reads SAAADI. The CDR3 length is 14 residues.

This rearrangement joins TRBV19 to TRBJ1-1; the D gene is possibly TRBD1 (6 bases). The V end was cut by 6 bases, the J end by 5 bases, with 22 bases between. Germline V lookup: CDR1 LNHDA, CDR2 SQIVND (reference sequence). This CDR3 region has 16 residues. DNA of the CDR3: TGTGCCAGTAGGGCCCAACGGACAGTCGTGAGGACTGAAGCTTTCTTT. The encoded protein is CASRAQRTVVRTEAFF. Looking up the rest from reference TRBV19 and TRBJ1-1 gives the full variable domain: DGGITQSPKYLFRKEGQNVTLSCEQNLNHDAMYWYRQDPGQGLRLIYYSQIVNDFQKGDIAEGYSVSREKKESFPLTVTSAQKNPTAFYLCASRAQRTVVRTEAFFGQGTRLTVV.

In its sample, this clone was seen a few times. The rearrangement joins TRBV19 to TRBJ2-3, with TRBD2 as a possible D gene (6 bases). The CDR3 extends over 14 amino acids. V gave up 3 bases and J gave up 6 bases, with 13 bases separating them. Germline CDR1 is LNHDA and CDR2 is SQIVND (reference sequence). CDR3 sequence: CASSINGAGDTQYF. For the CDR3, the DNA is TGTGCCAGTAGTATCAACGGGGCGGGGGATACGCAGTATTTT. Complete variable domain (other parts from reference TRBV19 and TRBJ2-3): DGGITQSPKYLFRKEGQNVTLSCEQNLNHDAMYWYRQDPGQGLRLIYYSQIVNDFQKGDIAEGYSVSREKKESFPLTVTSAQKNPTAFYLCASSINGAGDTQYFGPGTRLTVL.

J is TRBJ1-6 and V is TRBV7-9; 7 bases match TRBD1. The CDR3 contains 15 residues. The J segment lost 7 bases and the V segment lost 2 bases, leaving 5 bases of the junction unmatched. Germline CDR1 is SEHNR and CDR2 is FQNEAQ (reference sequence). This CDR3 is CASSLRGTANSPLHF. As DNA, the CDR3 is TGTGCCAGCAGCTTAAGGGGGACAGCCAATTCACCCCTCCACTTT.